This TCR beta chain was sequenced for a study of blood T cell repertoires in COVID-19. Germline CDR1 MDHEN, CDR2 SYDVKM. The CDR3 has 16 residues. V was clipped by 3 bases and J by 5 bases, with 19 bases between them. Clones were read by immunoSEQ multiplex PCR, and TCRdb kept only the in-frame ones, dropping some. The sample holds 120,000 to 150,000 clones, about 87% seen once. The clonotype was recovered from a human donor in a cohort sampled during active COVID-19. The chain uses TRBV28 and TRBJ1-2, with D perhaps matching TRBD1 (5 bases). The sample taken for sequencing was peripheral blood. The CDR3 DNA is TGTGCCAGCAGTTTGCCCGCTGGTGGGGGAGGTTATGGCTACACCTTC. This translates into CASSLPAGGGGYGYTF.